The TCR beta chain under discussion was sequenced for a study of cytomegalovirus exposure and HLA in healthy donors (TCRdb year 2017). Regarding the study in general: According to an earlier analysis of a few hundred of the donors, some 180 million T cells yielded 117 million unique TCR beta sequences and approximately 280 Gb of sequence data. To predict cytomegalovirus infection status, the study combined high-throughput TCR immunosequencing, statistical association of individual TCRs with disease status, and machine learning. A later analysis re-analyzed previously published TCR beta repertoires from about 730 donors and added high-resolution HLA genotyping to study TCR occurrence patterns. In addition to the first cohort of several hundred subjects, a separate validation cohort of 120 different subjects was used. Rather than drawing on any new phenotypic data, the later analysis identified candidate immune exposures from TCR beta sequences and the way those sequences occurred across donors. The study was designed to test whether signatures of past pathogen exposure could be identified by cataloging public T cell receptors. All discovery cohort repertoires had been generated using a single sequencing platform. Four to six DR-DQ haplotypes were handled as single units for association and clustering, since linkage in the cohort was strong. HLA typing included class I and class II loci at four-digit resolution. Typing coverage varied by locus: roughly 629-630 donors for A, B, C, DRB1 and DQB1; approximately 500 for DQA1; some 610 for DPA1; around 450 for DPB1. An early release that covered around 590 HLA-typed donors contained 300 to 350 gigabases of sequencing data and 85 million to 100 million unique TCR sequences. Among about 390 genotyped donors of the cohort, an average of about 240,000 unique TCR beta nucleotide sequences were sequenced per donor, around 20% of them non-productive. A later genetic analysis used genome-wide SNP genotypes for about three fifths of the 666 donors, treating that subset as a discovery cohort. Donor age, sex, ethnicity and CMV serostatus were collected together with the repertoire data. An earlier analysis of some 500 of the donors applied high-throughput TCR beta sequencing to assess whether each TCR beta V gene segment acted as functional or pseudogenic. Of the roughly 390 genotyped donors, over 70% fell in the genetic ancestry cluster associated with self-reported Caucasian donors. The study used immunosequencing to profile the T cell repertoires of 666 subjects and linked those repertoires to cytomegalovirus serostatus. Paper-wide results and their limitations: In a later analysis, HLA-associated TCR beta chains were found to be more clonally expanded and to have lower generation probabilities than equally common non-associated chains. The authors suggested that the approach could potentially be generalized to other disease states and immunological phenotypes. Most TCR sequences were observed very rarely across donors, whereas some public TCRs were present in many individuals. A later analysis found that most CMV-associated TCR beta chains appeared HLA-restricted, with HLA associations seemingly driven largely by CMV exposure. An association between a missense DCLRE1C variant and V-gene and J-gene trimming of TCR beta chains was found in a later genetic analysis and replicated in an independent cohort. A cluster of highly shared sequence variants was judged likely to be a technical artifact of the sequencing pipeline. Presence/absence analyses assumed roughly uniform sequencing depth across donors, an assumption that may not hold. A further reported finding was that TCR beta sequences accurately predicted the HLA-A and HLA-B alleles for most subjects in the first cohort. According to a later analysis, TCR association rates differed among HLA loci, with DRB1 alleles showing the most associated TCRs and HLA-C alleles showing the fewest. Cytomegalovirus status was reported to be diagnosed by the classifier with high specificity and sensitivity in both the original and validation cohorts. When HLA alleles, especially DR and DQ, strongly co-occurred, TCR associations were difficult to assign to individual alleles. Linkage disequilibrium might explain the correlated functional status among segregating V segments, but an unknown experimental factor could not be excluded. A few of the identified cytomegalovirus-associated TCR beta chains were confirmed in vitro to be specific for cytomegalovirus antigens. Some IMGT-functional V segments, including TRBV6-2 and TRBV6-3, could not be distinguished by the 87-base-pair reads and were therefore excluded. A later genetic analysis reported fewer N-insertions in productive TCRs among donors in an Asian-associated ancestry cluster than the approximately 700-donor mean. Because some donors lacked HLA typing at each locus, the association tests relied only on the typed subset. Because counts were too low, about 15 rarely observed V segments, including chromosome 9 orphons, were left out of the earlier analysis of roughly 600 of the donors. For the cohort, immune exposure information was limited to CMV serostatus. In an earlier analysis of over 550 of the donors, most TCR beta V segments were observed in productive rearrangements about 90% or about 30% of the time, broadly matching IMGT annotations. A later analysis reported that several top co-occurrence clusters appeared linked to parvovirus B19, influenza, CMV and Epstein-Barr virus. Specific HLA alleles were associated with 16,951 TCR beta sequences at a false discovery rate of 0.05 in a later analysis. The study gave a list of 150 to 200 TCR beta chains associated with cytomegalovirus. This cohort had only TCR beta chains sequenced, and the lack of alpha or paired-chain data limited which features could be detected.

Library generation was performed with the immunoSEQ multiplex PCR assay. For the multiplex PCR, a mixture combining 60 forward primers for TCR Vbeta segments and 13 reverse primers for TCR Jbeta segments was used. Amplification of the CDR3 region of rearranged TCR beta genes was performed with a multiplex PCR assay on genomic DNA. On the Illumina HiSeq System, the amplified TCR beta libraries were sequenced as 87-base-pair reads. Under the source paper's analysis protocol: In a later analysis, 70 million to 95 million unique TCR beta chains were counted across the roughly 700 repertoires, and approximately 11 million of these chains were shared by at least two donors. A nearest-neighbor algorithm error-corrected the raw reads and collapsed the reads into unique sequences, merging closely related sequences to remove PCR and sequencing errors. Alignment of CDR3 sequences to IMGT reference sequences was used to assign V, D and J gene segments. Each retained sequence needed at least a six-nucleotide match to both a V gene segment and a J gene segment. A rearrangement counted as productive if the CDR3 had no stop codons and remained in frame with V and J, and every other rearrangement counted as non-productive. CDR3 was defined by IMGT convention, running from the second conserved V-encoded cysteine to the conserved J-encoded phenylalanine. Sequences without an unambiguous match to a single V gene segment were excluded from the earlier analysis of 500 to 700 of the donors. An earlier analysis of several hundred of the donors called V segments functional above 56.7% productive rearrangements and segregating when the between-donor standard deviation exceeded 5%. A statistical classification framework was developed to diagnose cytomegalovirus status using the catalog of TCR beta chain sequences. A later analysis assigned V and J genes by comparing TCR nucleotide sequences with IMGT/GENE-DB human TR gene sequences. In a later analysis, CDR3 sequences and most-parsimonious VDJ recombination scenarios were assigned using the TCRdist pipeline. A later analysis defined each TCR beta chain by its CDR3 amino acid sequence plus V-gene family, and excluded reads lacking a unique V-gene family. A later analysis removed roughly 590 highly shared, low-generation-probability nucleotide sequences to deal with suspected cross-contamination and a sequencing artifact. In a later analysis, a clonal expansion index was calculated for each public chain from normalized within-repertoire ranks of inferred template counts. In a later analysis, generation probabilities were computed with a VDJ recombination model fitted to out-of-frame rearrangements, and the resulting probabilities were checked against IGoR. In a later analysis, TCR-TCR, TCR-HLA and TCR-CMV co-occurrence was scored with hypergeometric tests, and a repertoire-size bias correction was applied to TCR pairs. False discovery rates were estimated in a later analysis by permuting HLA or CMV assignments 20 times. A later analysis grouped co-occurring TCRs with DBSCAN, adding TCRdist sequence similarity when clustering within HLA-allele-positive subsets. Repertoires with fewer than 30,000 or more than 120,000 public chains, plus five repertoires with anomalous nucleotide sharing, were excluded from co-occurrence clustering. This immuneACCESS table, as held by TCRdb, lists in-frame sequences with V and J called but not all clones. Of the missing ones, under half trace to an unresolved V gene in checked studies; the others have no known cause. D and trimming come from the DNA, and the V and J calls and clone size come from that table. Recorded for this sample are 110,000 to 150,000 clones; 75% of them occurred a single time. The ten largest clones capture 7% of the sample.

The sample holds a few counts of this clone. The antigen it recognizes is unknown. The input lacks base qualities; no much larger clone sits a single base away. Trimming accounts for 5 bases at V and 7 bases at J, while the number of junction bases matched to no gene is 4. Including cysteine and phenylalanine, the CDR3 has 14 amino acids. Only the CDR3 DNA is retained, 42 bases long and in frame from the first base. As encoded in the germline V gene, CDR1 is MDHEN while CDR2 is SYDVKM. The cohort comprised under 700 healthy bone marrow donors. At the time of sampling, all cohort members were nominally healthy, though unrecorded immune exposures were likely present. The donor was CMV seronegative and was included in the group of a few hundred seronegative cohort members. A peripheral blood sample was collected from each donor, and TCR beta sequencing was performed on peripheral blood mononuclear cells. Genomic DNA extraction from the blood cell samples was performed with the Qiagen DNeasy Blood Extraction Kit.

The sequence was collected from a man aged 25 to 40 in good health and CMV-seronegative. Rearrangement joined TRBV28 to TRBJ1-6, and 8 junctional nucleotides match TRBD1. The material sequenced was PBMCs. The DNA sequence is TGTGCCAGCAGTCCGACAGGGGCCAATTCACCCCTCCACTTT. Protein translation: CASSPTGANSPLHF.